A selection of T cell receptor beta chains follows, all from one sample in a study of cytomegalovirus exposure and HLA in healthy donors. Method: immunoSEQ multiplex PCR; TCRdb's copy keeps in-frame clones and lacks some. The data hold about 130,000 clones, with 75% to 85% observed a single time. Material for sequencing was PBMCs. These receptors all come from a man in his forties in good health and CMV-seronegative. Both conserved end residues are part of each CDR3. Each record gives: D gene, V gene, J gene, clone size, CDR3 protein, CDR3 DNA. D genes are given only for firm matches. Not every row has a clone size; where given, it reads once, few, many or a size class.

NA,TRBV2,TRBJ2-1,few,CASRADNEQFF,TGTGCCAGCAGGGCGGACAATGAGCAGTTCTTC
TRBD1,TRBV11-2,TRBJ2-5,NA,CASSLEGQTQETQYF,TGTGCCAGCAGCTTAGAGGGACAGACCCAAGAGACCCAGTACTTC
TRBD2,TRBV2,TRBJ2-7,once,CASGRDYTYEQYF,TGTGCCAGCGGCCGGGACTATACCTACGAGCAGTACTTC
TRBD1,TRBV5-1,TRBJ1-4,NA,CASSTGTGAGVEKLFF,TGCGCCAGCAGCACCGGGACAGGGGCGGGCGTTGAAAAACTGTTTTTT
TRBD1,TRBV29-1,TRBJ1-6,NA,CSARTGTVNSPLHF,TGCAGCGCCCGGACCGGGACAGTGAATTCACCCCTCCACTTT
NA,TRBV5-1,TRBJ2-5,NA,CASSLDSGGETQYF,TGCGCCAGCAGCTTGGACTCCGGGGGTGAGACCCAGTACTTC
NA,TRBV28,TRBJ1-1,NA,CATAQGYEAFF,TGTGCCACCGCACAGGGATATGAAGCTTTCTTT
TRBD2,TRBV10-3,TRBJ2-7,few,CAVTKAGNYYEQYF,TGTGCCGTTACTAAAGCGGGAAATTATTACGAGCAGTACTTC
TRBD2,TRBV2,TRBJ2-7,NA,CASRADKTSGFYEQYF,TGTGCCAGCAGGGCAGACAAGACTAGCGGATTCTACGAGCAGTACTTC
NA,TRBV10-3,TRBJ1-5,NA,CAISESLSNQPQHF,TGTGCCATCAGTGAGTCGTTAAGCAATCAGCCCCAGCATTTT
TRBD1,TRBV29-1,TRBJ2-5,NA,CSVEGDRLQETQYF,TGCAGCGTTGAAGGGGACAGGCTCCAAGAGACCCAGTACTTC
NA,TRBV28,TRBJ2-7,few,CASKEGSAFSYEQYF,TGTGCCAGCAAGGAGGGGAGCGCGTTCTCCTACGAGCAGTACTTC
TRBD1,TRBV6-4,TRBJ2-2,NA,CASSDPNRGHTGELFF,TGTGCCAGCAGTGACCCAAACAGGGGGCACACCGGGGAGCTGTTTTTT
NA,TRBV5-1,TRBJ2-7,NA,CASSPPPTGPFYEQYF,TGCGCCAGCAGCCCCCCCCCGACAGGCCCCTTCTACGAGCAGTACTTC
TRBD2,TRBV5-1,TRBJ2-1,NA,CASSLAGGLAETSYNEQFF,TGCGCCAGCAGCTTGGCTGGGGGACTAGCGGAAACCTCCTACAATGAGCAGTTCTTC
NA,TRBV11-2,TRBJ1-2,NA,CASSADRTYGYTF,TGTGCCAGCAGCGCAGACAGGACGTACGGCTACACCTTC
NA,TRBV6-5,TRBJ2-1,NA,CASSLLPGLDNEQFF,TGTGCCAGCAGTTTACTTCCTGGACTCGACAATGAGCAGTTCTTC
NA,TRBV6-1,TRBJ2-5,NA,CASSTTVQETQYF,TGTGCCAGCAGCACGACAGTCCAAGAGACCCAGTACTTC
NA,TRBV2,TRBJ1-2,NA,CASSREGGYTF,TGTGCCAGCTCCCGGGAGGGGGGCTACACCTTC
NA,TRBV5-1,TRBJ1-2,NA,CASSEGVSDYGYTF,TGCGCCAGCAGCGAAGGGGTGTCGGACTATGGCTACACCTTC
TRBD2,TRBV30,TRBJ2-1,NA,CAWRLAGGHNEQFF,TGTGCCTGGAGACTAGCGGGGGGGCACAATGAGCAGTTCTTC
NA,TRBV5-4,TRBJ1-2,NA,CASSPGIGGYGYTF,TGTGCCAGCAGCCCAGGGATTGGAGGGTATGGCTACACCTTC